This is a list of T cell receptor beta chains from one sample in a study of T cell repertoires in cytomegalovirus infection. The antigens for these receptors are not known. Each CDR3 protein is one row after TCRdb ran MiXCR on the reads. The table lists around 900,000 distinct CDR3 sequences, around 31% of them singletons. The source material was cultured CD8+ T cells from PBMCs, sampled from culture after CMV antigen stimulation. Receptor source: a human donor in good health (CMV status not recorded). Some clones in this sample may be carry-over from other donors' samples. Each CDR3 is given with its conserved first and last residue. D genes are given only for firm matches. The size of a clone is reported for some rows only, either as once, few or many, or as a class for expanded clones.

TRBV7-6	NA	TRBJ1-1	NA	CASSLASSEAFF	TGTGCCAGCAGCTTAGCGAGCTCTGAAGCTTTCTTT
TRBV7-2	TRBD1	TRBJ1-2	many	CASSFPGYRGSGYTF	TGTGCCAGCAGCTTCCCGGGTTACAGGGGTTCGGGCTACACCTTC
TRBV7-9	NA	TRBJ2-5	few	CASSPRSSDGQETQYF	TGTGCCAGCAGCCCCAGGAGTAGTGACGGACAAGAGACCCAGTACTTC
TRBV6-8	NA	TRBJ1-5	NA	CASGWSDQPQHF	TGTGCCAGCGGATGGTCGGATCAGCCCCAGCATTTT
TRBV4-2	NA	TRBJ2-3	NA	CASSQGPGEMADTQYF	TGTGCCAGCAGCCAAGGGCCGGGAGAGATGGCAGATACGCAGTATTTT
TRBV11-1	TRBD2	TRBJ2-3	NA	CASSLTTAGYTDTQYF	TGTGCCAGCAGCTTAACAACAGCGGGGTATACGGATACGCAGTATTTT
TRBV2	TRBD1	TRBJ1-2	once	CASRAQGEANYGYTF	TGTGCCAGCAGGGCCCAGGGGGAAGCTAACTATGGCTACACCTTC
TRBV7-6	NA	TRBJ2-1	many	CASSPTIKPGDEQFF	TGTGCCAGCAGCCCTACAATTAAACCGGGGGATGAGCAGTTCTTC
TRBV25-1	NA	TRBJ1-2	NA	CASSESADYGYTF	TGTGCCAGCAGTGAATCGGCCGACTATGGCTACACCTTC
TRBV24-1	NA	TRBJ2-1	NA	CATSDSGGYNEQFF	TGTGCCACCAGTGATAGCGGAGGCTACAATGAGCAGTTCTTC
TRBV5-6	TRBD1	TRBJ1-1	NA	CASRVGQGWGTEAFF	TGTGCCAGCAGGGTCGGACAGGGCTGGGGCACTGAAGCTTTCTTT
TRBV27	NA	TRBJ2-5	NA	CASSVRGARQETQYF	TGTGCCAGCAGTGTTAGGGGGGCCAGACAAGAGACCCAGTACTTC
TRBV12-3/TRBV12-4	NA	TRBJ1-2	many	CASSFTLYYGYTF	TGTGCCAGCAGTTTCACCTTATACTATGGCTACACCTTC
TRBV7-9	NA	TRBJ2-5	many	CASSSPNEGGETQYF	TGTGCCAGCAGCTCACCGAATGAGGGCGGTGAGACCCAGTACTTC
TRBV20-1	NA	TRBJ1-1	NA	CSARDSRSPLDTEAFF	TGCAGTGCTAGAGATTCGCGCTCGCCGCTGGACACTGAAGCTTTCTTT
TRBV19	NA	TRBJ2-7	few	CASSIGPRGTMWEQYF	TGTGCCAGTAGTATTGGCCCTCGGGGGACAATGTGGGAGCAGTACTTC
TRBV5-4	TRBD1	TRBJ2-5	many	CASSLLSDRENYQETQYF	TGTGCCAGCAGCTTGTTGTCGGACAGGGAAAACTACCAAGAGACCCAGTACTTC
TRBV7-2	NA	TRBJ1-3	many	CASSLESSKWSGNTIYF	TGTGCCAGCAGCTTAGAGTCGTCTAAGTGGTCTGGAAACACCATATATTTT
TRBV7-9	NA	TRBJ1-6	NA	CASSLAEAGNGSPLHF	TGTGCCAGCAGCTTAGCTGAGGCAGGGAATGGATCACCCCTCCACTTT
TRBV2	TRBD1	TRBJ1-5	few	CASKTGYQPQHF	TGTGCCAGCAAGACAGGGTATCAGCCCCAGCATTTT
TRBV7-9	NA	TRBJ2-7	NA	CASSTTSFEQYF	TGTGCCAGCAGCACAACTTCCTTCGAGCAGTACTTC
TRBV7-6	NA	TRBJ1-1	few	CASSFAPSGLNTEAFF	TGTGCCAGCAGCTTCGCGCCGTCCGGGTTGAACACTGAAGCTTTCTTT
TRBV6-1	NA	TRBJ2-1	NA	CASRVARGLNNEQFF	TGTGCCAGCAGAGTCGCCCGGGGTTTGAACAATGAGCAGTTCTTC
TRBV7-6	NA	TRBJ2-7	few	CASSLVDSRDYEQYF	TGTGCCAGCAGCTTAGTTGACTCCCGGGACTACGAGCAGTACTTC
TRBV5-1	TRBD1	TRBJ2-7	few	CASSLRLGDRDEQYF	TGCGCCAGCAGTTTAAGGTTGGGGGACAGGGACGAGCAGTACTTC
TRBV4-1	TRBD2	TRBJ2-5	NA	CASSRFKEDGGGETQYF	TGCGCCAGCAGCCGCTTTAAGGAGGACGGGGGGGGAGAGACCCAGTACTTC
TRBV7-8	TRBD2	TRBJ2-5	many	CASSEGRGIGGTQYF	TGTGCCAGCTCCGAGGGGCGGGGGATCGGGGGGACCCAGTACTTC
TRBV10-3	NA	TRBJ2-1	few	CAISAPNYDEQFF	TGTGCCATCAGTGCCCCGAACTATGACGAGCAGTTCTTC
TRBV6-1	NA	TRBJ1-1	NA	CASSYGGLVMNTEAFF	TGTGCCAGCAGTTATGGGGGTTTGGTAATGAACACTGAAGCTTTCTTT
TRBV6-5	TRBD1	TRBJ1-5	NA	CASRPKQGARQPQHF	TGTGCCAGCAGACCAAAACAGGGGGCGCGTCAGCCCCAGCATTTT
TRBV11-1	TRBD2	TRBJ2-1	many	CASSFGSSGNPNEQFF	TGTGCCAGCAGCTTTGGGTCTAGCGGGAACCCCAATGAGCAGTTCTTC
TRBV6-8	TRBD1	TRBJ1-5	NA	CASSYGQGVQPQHF	TGTGCCAGCAGTTACGGACAGGGCGTTCAGCCCCAGCATTTT
TRBV7-9	NA	TRBJ2-1	NA	CASSARTNEQFF	TGTGCCAGCAGCGCTCGGACTAATGAGCAGTTCTTC
TRBV5-1	NA	TRBJ2-5	NA	CASSLAVFTIQETQYF	TGCGCCAGCAGCTTGGCCGTATTTACGATCCAAGAGACCCAGTACTTC
TRBV7-8	NA	TRBJ2-1	many	CASSPHLDLYNEQFF	TGTGCCAGCAGCCCACACCTCGACCTGTACAATGAGCAGTTCTTC
TRBV5-4	TRBD1	TRBJ1-2	NA	CASSPDRDSYGYTF	TGTGCCAGCAGCCCAGACCGGGACAGCTATGGCTACACCTTC
TRBV7-9	TRBD1	TRBJ1-1	NA	CASSSDRGLAQNTEAFF	TGTGCCAGCAGCTCAGACAGGGGGCTAGCTCAGAACACTGAAGCTTTCTTT
TRBV23-1	NA	TRBJ1-2	NA	CASSHEPNRYGYTF	TGCGCCAGCAGTCATGAACCAAATCGTTATGGCTACACCTTC
TRBV27	NA	TRBJ2-7	NA	CASSLGNRPLTYEQYF	TGTGCCAGCAGTCTGGGAAACAGGCCCCTTACCTACGAGCAGTACTTC
TRBV27	NA	TRBJ2-5	few	CASRTGLGAQYF	TGTGCCAGCAGGACGGGCTTGGGGGCCCAGTACTTC
TRBV12-3/TRBV12-4	TRBD2	TRBJ2-7	few	CASRSSGGPDREQYF	TGTGCCAGCAGATCTAGCGGGGGGCCCGACCGGGAGCAGTACTTC
TRBV10-3	NA	TRBJ2-1	NA	CAISELAYNEQFF	TGTGCCATCAGTGAGCTAGCGTACAATGAGCAGTTCTTC
TRBV27	NA	TRBJ2-1	NA	CASSSRGSRGDEQFF	TGTGCCAGCAGTTCGAGGGGGTCACGGGGCGATGAGCAGTTCTTC
TRBV12-3/TRBV12-4	NA	TRBJ2-1	few	CASTFRGYYNEQFF	TGTGCCAGCACCTTTCGGGGGTATTACAATGAGCAGTTCTTC
TRBV6-4	TRBD1	TRBJ1-2	once	CASSDSGQGARGYTF	TGTGCCAGCAGTGACTCCGGACAGGGGGCGCGAGGCTACACCTTC
TRBV6-1	TRBD2	TRBJ2-3	NA	CASSRPGLAGTDTQYF	TGTGCCAGCAGTCGACCTGGACTAGCGGGAACAGATACGCAGTATTTT
TRBV12-3/TRBV12-4	TRBD1	TRBJ2-3	many	CASSFLVEGARTDTQYF	TGTGCCAGCAGTTTTCTGGTAGAGGGGGCTAGGACAGATACGCAGTATTTT
TRBV4-2	TRBD2	TRBJ2-7	NA	CASSQDPLLAGGPYEQYF	TGTGCCAGCAGCCAAGATCCCCTACTAGCGGGGGGGCCATACGAGCAGTACTTC
TRBV7-2	TRBD1	TRBJ2-7	NA	CASSLPDRAVSYEQYF	TGTGCCAGCAGCCTCCCGGACAGGGCGGTCTCCTACGAGCAGTACTTC
TRBV6-6	NA	TRBJ1-2	few	CASSYSGGADGYTF	TGTGCCAGCAGTTACTCGGGCGGGGCGGATGGCTACACCTTC
TRBV27	NA	TRBJ1-6	few	CASRGDTSSYNSPLHF	TGTGCCAGCAGGGGGGACACGAGCTCCTATAATTCACCCCTCCACTTT
TRBV12-3/TRBV12-4	NA	TRBJ1-4	NA	CASRAASRNEKLFF	TGTGCCAGCAGGGCTGCCTCCCGTAATGAAAAACTGTTTTTT
TRBV27	NA	TRBJ2-2	NA	CASSFIGVGTGELFF	TGTGCCAGCAGTTTCATCGGTGTGGGGACCGGGGAGCTGTTTTTT
TRBV12-5	NA	TRBJ2-5	few	CASGPTNTDPQYF	TGTGCTAGTGGTCCGACTAATACGGATCCCCAGTACTTC
TRBV6-2/TRBV6-3	TRBD2	TRBJ2-5	NA	CASTASALAGGQTQYF	TGTGCCAGCACCGCAAGCGCCCTAGCGGGGGGGCAGACCCAGTACTTC